The T cell receptor (beta chain) under discussion was sequenced for a study of cytomegalovirus exposure and HLA in healthy donors. For the study at large: The study placed around 80% of its roughly 410 genotyped donors in the Caucasian-associated ancestry cluster.

Despite likely unrecorded immune exposures, the donors were nominally healthy at the time of sampling. The PCR made use of 60 Vbeta and 13 Jbeta primers. Clones were sequenced by immunoSEQ multiplex PCR, and TCRdb holds only the in-frame ones, with some missing. The table lists about 150,000 clones, 60% to 75% of them singletons. This sequence originates from a man between 25 and 39 years old in good health and CMV-seronegative. The sequenced material came from PBMCs.

Written as DNA, the CDR3 is TGTGCCAGCAGTGACAGACCCTACGAGCAGTACTTC. Protein: CASSDRPYEQYF. The V call is TRBV28, the J call TRBJ2-7; perhaps TRBD1 as D (5 bases). Germline V gives CDR1 MDHEN, CDR2 SYDVKM. Trimming pared 5 bases from V and 2 bases from J, leaving 7 bases between. The CDR3 runs 12 residues.